This entry features one TCR beta chain sequence. No antigen is known for it. No much larger clonotype is one base removed from it; base qualities were not supplied. The data derive from a study of blood T cell repertoires in COVID-19 (dated by TCRdb to 2018 to 2021). Regarding the study in general: Samples covering the acute and convalescent phases of COVID-19 were provided by collaborators in the United States, Italy and Spain. The samples were drawn from the first 160 participants of the ongoing ImmuneRACE study and from 1,254 subjects provided by 6 global collaborators. Nearly every sample came with metadata listing a de-identified subject ID, COVID-19 status, age in years and sex. The repertoires were released in a freely available public database meant as a resource for research on the immune response to SARS-CoV-2. The dataset comprised deeply sampled blood TCRbeta repertoires from subjects exposed to, actively infected with, or recovered from COVID-19. Where HLA class I and class II types were available, the types were taken from metadata supplied by the sample provider, not from assay-based typing. The prospective study material was composed of cDNA or gDNA derived from T cells, B-cell-depleted T cells, or PBMCs.

Participants in the prospective study were enrolled through a virtual design, were aged roughly 18 to 100 years, and lived in roughly 24 United States geographic areas. To assign participants to cohorts, the prospective study relied on clinical history that participants themselves reported in a screening survey and a study questionnaire. In the prospective study, mobile phlebotomists collected whole blood, serum and a nasopharyngeal or oropharyngeal swab from each participant. Participants in the prospective study had the option to provide additional blood draws and questionnaires over an approximately 2-month period. Before DNA extraction, prospective study blood samples were shipped either frozen or at room temperature. Beyond this particular receptor, the publication reports: The quantity of clinical and demographic metadata differed by source and by participant and was supplied without curation.

TCRbeta CDR3 regions were amplified from genomic DNA by means of the immunoSEQ Assay, a bias-controlled multiplex PCR. Concerning the study's data processing: The number of nucleated cells in each sample was estimated from the amplification of reference gene primers within the assay. To quantify the absolute abundance of each unique TCRbeta CDR3 rearrangement, sequence reads were collapsed and filtered. For each sample, productive Simpson clonality was calculated as the square root of Simpson's diversity index across productive rearrangements. The immuneACCESS repertoire file appears here via TCRdb, limited to in-frame rearrangements. These files lack a portion of the clones; in checked studies, under half of the deficit traces to unresolved V genes, and the cause of the others is not known. V and J calls and clone size are those listed in that table; D and trimming were worked out from the DNA. This sample comprises some 410,000 clones, around 89% of them detected only once. Of the sample, roughly 0.97% falls within the top ten clones.

After removal of 2 bases from V and 5 bases from J, the junction retains 16 bases not matched to a gene. The germline V gene encodes CDR1 MNHEY and CDR2 SVGEGT. The CDR3 goes from the cysteine to the phenylalanine over 19 residues. Only the CDR3 part of the read is kept: 57 bases, read in frame from the first base. The TCR sequence derives from a woman aged 25 to 39 with acute COVID-19. Recombination linked TRBV6-2 or TRBV6-3 to TRBJ2-7, with 12 bases matching TRBD2. The material sequenced was PBMCs or T cells enriched from blood (not recorded which). The DNA sequence is given as TGTGCCAGCAGTTACGGCCTAGCGGGGGGGCCACTACGGATTGACGAGCAGTACTTC. The resulting protein is CASSYGLAGGPLRIDEQYF.